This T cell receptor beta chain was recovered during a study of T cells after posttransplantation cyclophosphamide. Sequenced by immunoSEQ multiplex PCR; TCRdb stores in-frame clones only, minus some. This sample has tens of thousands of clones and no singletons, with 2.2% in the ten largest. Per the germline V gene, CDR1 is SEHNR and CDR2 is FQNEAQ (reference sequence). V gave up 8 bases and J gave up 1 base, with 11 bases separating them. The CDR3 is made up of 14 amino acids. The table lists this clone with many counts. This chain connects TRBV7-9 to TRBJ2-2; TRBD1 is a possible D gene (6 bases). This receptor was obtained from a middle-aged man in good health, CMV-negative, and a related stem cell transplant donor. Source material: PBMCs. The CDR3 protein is CASLRTVNTGELFF. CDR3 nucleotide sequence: TGTGCCAGCCTGAGGACAGTGAACACCGGGGAGCTGTTTTTT. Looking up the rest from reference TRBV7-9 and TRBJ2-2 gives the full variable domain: DTGVSQNPRHKITKRGQNVTFRCDPISEHNRLYWYRQTLGQGPEFLTYFQNEAQLEKSRLLSDRFSAERPKGSFSTLEIQRTEQGDSAMYLCASLRTVNTGELFFGEGSRLTVL.